Detailed here is one TCR beta chain. As yet, its antigen is unknown. The data were taken from a study of graft-versus-host responses after intestinal transplantation. Study-wide background: For two to four years after anti-thymocyte globulin induction, all recipients took tacrolimus and steroids. Study-level results: Detected in recipient marrow were GvH clones, some of which were first observed in ileum or blood.

Trimming took off 0 bases at V and 8 bases at J, with 8 bases between the two ends. Germline CDR1 SGHAT, CDR2 FQNNGV. This CDR3 is 13 amino acids long. Only in-frame clones appear in the TCRdb table, and some are missing; sequencing was by immunoSEQ multiplex PCR. The data hold 80,000 or so clones, with around 93% observed a single time. The source of this sequence is a human patient who received an intestinal transplant, so some T cells may come from the graft donor. The source material was PBMCs, sampled 98 days after intestinal transplantation. The chain combines TRBV11-2 with TRBJ2-1; D unresolved. CDR3 amino acids: CASSLDLSYEQFF. The CDR3 DNA follows: TGTGCCAGCAGCTTAGATCTTAGTTATGAGCAGTTCTTC.